Presented here are 27 T cell receptor beta chains from one specimen sequenced in a study of OX40 agonist ivuxolimab in advanced cancers. Produced via immunoSEQ multiplex PCR; TCRdb's table is partial and in-frame only. This repertoire shows fewer than 85,000 clones, approximately 80% found once; its top ten account for about 1.8%. The source was CD4+ or CD8+ T cells sorted from blood, collected in a trial of the OX40 agonist ivuxolimab. Every receptor here comes from an adult with an advanced solid tumor such as melanoma, head and neck, liver or kidney cancer.

The V call is TRBV27, the J call TRBJ1-1; 9 positions match TRBD1. V was pared by 5 bases and J by 4 bases, with 11 bases of the junction left unmatched. From germline, CDR1 is MNHEY and CDR2 SMNVEV (reference sequence). The length of the CDR3 is 16 residues. DNA for the CDR3: TGTGCCAGCAGTGTTATGAAGACAGGGGGGGCCACTGAAGCTTTCTTT. Amino acid sequence: CASSVMKTGGATEAFF.

The table lists this clone with a few counts. This chain connects TRBV9 to TRBJ2-7; TRBD1 matches at 10 bases. CDR1 and CDR2 (germline): SGDLS, YYNGEE. The CDR3 consists of 15 residues. Trimming removed 4 bases from V and 5 bases from J; junction bases left unmatched: 9. CDR3 residues: CASSLGTGEFDEQYF. For the CDR3, the DNA is TGTGCCAGCAGCCTCGGGACAGGGGAATTTGACGAGCAGTACTTC.

This clone has only one observation. V usage is TRBV4-1 and J usage is TRBJ1-2; 10 bases agree with TRBD1. Germline lookup yields CDR1 MGHRA and CDR2 YSYEKL. With V trimmed by 1 base and J by 1 base, 3 bases remained unmatched. The CDR3 loop spans 16 amino acids. CDR3 loop: CASSQGQGAGNYGYTF. The CDR3 nucleotides read TGCGCCAGCAGCCAAGGACAGGGGGCTGGTAACTATGGCTACACCTTC.

The V and J genes are TRBV5-1 and TRBJ1-2; D is perhaps TRBD1 (5 bases). Germline V lookup: CDR1 SGHRS, CDR2 YFSETQ. The CDR3 is 15 residues long. V was trimmed by 1 base and J by 2 bases, leaving 12 bases between them. CDR3 nucleotide sequence: TGCGCCAGCAGCTTGACAGGACACTCCAACTATGGCTACACCTTC. Its protein product is CASSLTGHSNYGYTF.

V and J are TRBV2 and TRBJ2-5; 10 positions agree with TRBD2. The CDR3 loop spans 15 amino acids. V was clipped by 2 bases and J by 6 bases; unmatched bases: 6. Germline V CDR1 and CDR2: SNHLY, FYNNEI. The CDR3 nucleotides read TGTGCCAGCAGTGAACTAGCGGGAGTGGTGAAGACCCAGTACTTC. Protein sequence: CASSELAGVVKTQYF.

This chain joins TRBV6-6 and TRBJ2-1; 13 nucleotides line up with TRBD2. J lost 9 bases, V lost 8 bases, and 7 bases had no gene match. Per the germline V gene, CDR1 is MNHNY and CDR2 is SVGAGI (reference sequence). The CDR3 covers 14 residues. The CDR3 protein is CASLLAGGLAEQFF. For the CDR3, the DNA is TGTGCCAGCCTACTAGCGGGAGGGCTCGCTGAGCAGTTCTTC.

V is TRBV7-9 and J is TRBJ2-2; no definite D call. The CDR3 is made up of 16 amino acids. The ends were cut back, 3 bases at V and 2 bases at J, with 13 bases in the middle. From germline, CDR1 is SEHNR and CDR2 FQNEAQ (reference sequence). CDR3 loop: CASSFRLQANTGELFF. CDR3 DNA: TGTGCCAGCAGCTTCAGACTCCAAGCCAACACCGGGGAGCTGTTTTTT. The full variable domain, in which reference TRBV7-9 and TRBJ2-2 provide the parts outside the CDR3, is DTGVSQNPRHKITKRGQNVTFRCDPISEHNRLYWYRQTLGQGPEFLTYFQNEAQLEKSRLLSDRFSAERPKGSFSTLEIQRTEQGDSAMYLCASSFRLQANTGELFFGEGSRLTVL.

A few counts support this clone. J is TRBJ2-3 and V is TRBV6-1; the D gene is possibly TRBD2 (6 bases). The CDR3 is 15 residues long. Germline V CDR1 and CDR2: MNHNS, SASEGT. Trimming shortened V by 0 bases and J by 2 bases, and 9 bases separated the two germline ends. This chain's CDR3 is CASSEALADTDTQYF. The DNA for the CDR3 is TGTGCCAGCAGTGAAGCACTAGCAGACACAGATACGCAGTATTTT.

J is TRBJ2-7 and V is TRBV18, with 8 bases fitting TRBD2. This CDR3 has 16 amino acids. Looked up from germline, CDR1 is KGHSH and CDR2 is LQKENI. The V and J ends lost 3 bases and 5 bases, in that order; junction bases with no gene match: 12. This chain's CDR3 is CASSPPFTGGPHEQYF. DNA for the CDR3: TGTGCCAGCTCACCCCCTTTCACGGGAGGGCCTCACGAGCAGTACTTC.

The chain employs TRBV9 and TRBJ1-2; possibly TRBD1 for D (6 bases). The CDR3 totals 16 residues. Trimming removed 3 bases at V and 4 bases at J, with 19 bases between. Germline V lookup: CDR1 SGDLS, CDR2 YYNGEE. The CDR3 loop reads CASSAYDATGTYGYTF. The DNA of the CDR3 is TGTGCCAGCAGCGCCTACGACGCGACAGGAACCTATGGCTACACCTTC.

This chain links TRBV2 with TRBJ2-5, with 7 bases matching TRBD2. Germline CDR1 and CDR2: SNHLY and FYNNEI. V gave up 3 bases and J gave up 3 bases; unmatched junction bases: 4. The CDR3 totals 14 residues. This chain's CDR3 is CASSERGREETQYF. CDR3 nucleotides: TGTGCCAGCAGTGAGCGGGGGAGAGAAGAGACCCAGTACTTC. The whole variable domain, remainder taken from reference TRBV2 and TRBJ2-5, is EPEVTQTPSHQVTQMGQEVILRCVPISNHLYFYWYRQILGQKVEFLVSFYNNEISEKSEIFDDQFSVERPDGSNFTLKIRSTKLEDSAMYFCASSERGREETQYFGPGTRLLVL.

The chain uses TRBV4-1 and TRBJ2-3; 9 bases are shared with TRBD2. CDR1 and CDR2 from the germline V gene are MGHRA and YSYEKL. After removal of 4 bases from V and 2 bases from J, the junction contained 7 bases not matched to a gene. The CDR3 sequence is 16 residues long. CDR3: CASSPRLAGLTDTQYF. Here the CDR3 DNA reads TGCGCCAGCAGCCCCCGGCTAGCGGGACTCACAGATACGCAGTATTTT.

This chain uses TRBV5-6 with TRBJ2-5; no clear D. Germline loops: CDR1 SGHDT, CDR2 YYEEEE. CDR3 length equals 13 residues. The V and J ends lost 4 bases and 4 bases respectively, with 11 bases between them. This CDR3 reads CASSLYRAETQYF. The CDR3 bases are TGTGCCAGCAGCCTTTACCGTGCAGAGACCCAGTACTTC.

The rearrangement links TRBV7-2 to TRBJ2-7; TRBD1 might be the D (5 bases). V lost 1 base, J lost 4 bases, and 11 bases lay in between. This CDR3 contains 14 residues. Germline V gene data show CDR1 as SGHTA and CDR2 as FQGNSA. The CDR3 coding sequence is TGTGCCAGCAGCTTAGGAAGGGGTTTGTACGAGCAGTACTTC. It codes for CASSLGRGLYEQYF.

The CDR3 DNA is TGTGCCAGCAGCTTAGTGACTAGCGGGGGTTCCTACAATGAGCAGTTCTTC. This codes for CASSLVTSGGSYNEQFF. The chain has TRBV7-8 and TRBJ2-1; 12 bases agree with TRBD2. This CDR3 is 17 amino acids long. V lost 1 base to trimming and J lost 1 base; unmatched junction nucleotides: 2. Germline CDR1 and CDR2: SGHVS and FQNEAQ.

Only a few counts were recorded for this clone. The rearrangement joins TRBV28 to TRBJ1-2; TRBD1 matches 7 bases. CDR1 is MDHEN, CDR2 SYDVKM, per germline. V lost 8 bases to trimming and J lost 1 base; unmatched junction nucleotides: 10. The CDR3 is 15 residues long. The CDR3 is CASFRGTVVNYGYTF. The CDR3 DNA reads as TGTGCCAGCTTCCGCGGGACAGTAGTTAACTATGGCTACACCTTC.

The rearrangement uses TRBV7-9 and TRBJ2-5; 13 bases map to TRBD2. There are 18 residues in the CDR3. Trimming cost V 5 bases and J 3 bases; bases outside gene matches: 12. Germline CDR1 SEHNR, CDR2 FQNEAQ (reference sequence). CDR3 amino acids: CASSSGFSGLAGEETQYF. The CDR3 coding sequence is TGTGCCAGCAGCAGCGGGTTTTCAGGACTAGCGGGAGAAGAGACCCAGTACTTC.

The chain links TRBV10-1 to TRBJ2-7; maybe TRBD1 (6 bases). The CDR3 is 13 residues long. Germline lookup yields CDR1 WNHNN and CDR2 SYGVQD (reference sequence). Trimming cost V 3 bases and J 4 bases, with 10 bases left between them. The CDR3 DNA reads TGCGCCAGCAGTGATCCCACAGGGTACGAGCAGTACTTC. This gives the protein CASSDPTGYEQYF.

This rearrangement joins TRBV10-3 to TRBJ1-5, with TRBD1 identical over 9 bases. Germline assignment: CDR1 ENHRY and CDR2 SYGVKD. After removal of 6 bases from V and 1 base from J, the junction contained 4 bases not matched to a gene. CDR3 length: 15 residues. CDR3 in DNA: TGTGCCATCAGCCCCGACAGGGGGAGCAATCAGCCCCAGCATTTT. Its translation is CAISPDRGSNQPQHF.

This clone came up a few times. The chain combines TRBV7-8 with TRBJ1-4; perhaps TRBD1 as D (5 bases). Germline loops: CDR1 SGHVS, CDR2 FQNEAQ. The CDR3 is made up of 19 amino acids. V lost 1 base and J lost 0, with 18 bases in between. Here the CDR3 DNA reads TGTGCCAGCAGCTTAGAAGTGAGGGGCCGGGGAGCAACTAATGAAAAACTGTTTTTT. Encoded protein: CASSLEVRGRGATNEKLFF.

This chain connects TRBV1 to TRBJ2-1; the table's D call, TRBD1, has no DNA check behind it. TRBV1 is recorded as a pseudogene. The CDR3 runs 12 residues. In DNA, the CDR3 is TGCACCAGCGGGGACAGCTACAATGAGCAGTTCTTC. Translation gives CTSGDSYNEQFF.

The CDR3 here is CASRTTANTEAFF. The CDR3 bases are TGCGCCAGCAGAACGACAGCGAACACTGAAGCTTTCTTT. The chain joins TRBV10-2 to TRBJ1-1; D might be TRBD1 (5 bases). Germline CDR1 and CDR2: WSHSY and SAAADI. V was clipped by 6 bases and J by 1 base, with 9 bases between them. CDR3 length: 13 residues.

A few counts support this clone. The genes are TRBV5-4 and TRBJ2-7, with TRBD2 as a possible D gene (5 bases). The CDR3 runs 17 residues. CDR1 SGHNT and CDR2 YYREEE come from the germline V gene (reference sequence). Trimming pared 4 bases from V and 2 bases from J, leaving 22 bases between. CDR3 sequence reads: CASSAVVGANLPYEQYF. In DNA, the CDR3 is TGTGCCAGCAGCGCGGTGGTGGGAGCAAATTTGCCCTACGAGCAGTACTTC.

CDR3 nucleotides: TGCGCCAGCAGCTGGACAGGGCTGAACACTGAAGCTTTCTTT. Its protein is CASSWTGLNTEAFF. This rearrangement joins TRBV5-1 to TRBJ1-1, with TRBD1 identical over 8 bases. J lost 0 bases, V lost 3 bases, and 1 base had no gene match. From germline, CDR1 is SGHRS and CDR2 YFSETQ. The CDR3 covers 14 residues.

The genes are TRBV6-1 and TRBJ1-4; D possibly corresponds to TRBD1 (6 bases). Looked up from germline, CDR1 is MNHNS and CDR2 is SASEGT. The CDR3 is 12 residues long. V was clipped by 6 bases and J by 8 bases, with 10 bases between them. DNA of the CDR3: TGTGCCAGCAGAGGCGACAGGGAAAAACTGTTTTTT. This codes for CASRGDREKLFF.

This chain uses TRBV11-3 with TRBJ2-1; possible D gene TRBD2, 6 bases. V lost 9 bases and J 1 base, leaving 19 bases between the germline ends. CDR1 SGHNT and CDR2 YENEEA come from the germline V gene. There are 16 residues in the CDR3. CDR3 bases: TGTGCCAGTTCACCGGGAATGGCGGGATCCTACAATGAGCAGTTCTTC. Translating gives CASSPGMAGSYNEQFF. The full variable domain, in which reference TRBV11-3 and TRBJ2-1 provide the parts outside the CDR3, is EAGVVQSPRYKIIEKKQPVAFWCNPISGHNTLYWYLQNLGQGPELLIRYENEEAVDDSQLPKDRFSAERLKGVDSTLKIQPAELGDSAVYLCASSPGMAGSYNEQFFGPGTRLTVL.

V gene TRBV6-1 combines with J gene TRBJ2-5; TRBD2 aligns across 9 bases. V gave up 9 bases and J gave up 5 bases; unmatched junction bases: 4. The CDR3 has 12 amino acids. CDR1 and CDR2 (germline): MNHNS, SASEGT. For the CDR3, the DNA is TGTGCCAGTGGGACTAGCTCTGAGACCCAGTACTTC. Its protein product is CASGTSSETQYF.